This T cell receptor beta chain was found in a study of T cells in localized non-small cell lung cancer. Data came from immunoSEQ multiplex PCR; TCRdb stores just in-frame clones and leaves some out. The sample carries about 34,000 clones, roughly 90% recorded once. Germline-derived CDR1 and CDR2 are MNHEY and SMNVEV (reference sequence). The V and J ends lost 5 bases and 6 bases respectively, with 9 bases between them. The CDR3 runs to 12 residues. In regard to this clone: Its specificity is not known.

The study's findings and limits: Median around 56 top-100 tumor clones were shared with paired adjacent lung. There was higher T cell clonality in uninvolved adjacent lung than in tumor, and it was highest there. Sequencing, confined to only one tumor region, leaves heterogeneity possible.

The chain combines TRBV27 with TRBJ2-3, with D uncertain. Sequenced material: peripheral blood, taken before any cancer treatment. This TCR was recovered from a woman aged 35 to 69 with stage I lung adenocarcinoma. CDR3 sequence reads: CASSQHGDTQYF. The CDR3 DNA is TGTGCCAGCAGTCAGCATGGCGATACGCAGTATTTT.